Below are 4 T cell receptor beta chains sequenced from a single sample in a study of prognosis after radiotherapy for stage I lung cancer. Multiplex PCR, run in two rounds, amplified TCR beta CDR3 from genomic DNA. Primers specific to each TRBV and TRBJ gene were used in first-round PCR. MiXCR, applied by TCRdb to the multiplex PCR reads, yields one record per CDR3 protein. This sample carries about 31,000 distinct CDR3 sequences, roughly two fifths of them seen once, and the ten largest clones take about 16%. The sample here was PBMCs, taken before or after stereotactic body radiation therapy (not recorded which). Receptors originate from a donor aged 50 or older with non-small cell lung cancer.

V is TRBV24-1 and J is TRBJ1-2, with unresolved D. The CDR3 loop spans 13 amino acids. The germline V gene encodes CDR1 KGHDR and CDR2 SFDVKD. V lost 3 bases to trimming and J lost 3 bases, with 7 bases between them. Here the CDR3 DNA reads TGTGCCACCAGTGATCCCACGGACTATGGCTACACCTTC. Its translation: CATSDPTDYGYTF.

At least ten counts were recorded for this clonotype. The genes are TRBV24-1 and TRBJ2-2, with TRBD2 identical over 14 bases. The CDR3 consists of 18 residues. V shed 3 bases and J 3 bases; nucleotides not matched to a gene: 5. The germline V gene encodes CDR1 KGHDR and CDR2 SFDVKD. CDR3 protein: CATSDGLAGGQYTGELFF. The CDR3 region has the DNA TGTGCCACCAGTGATGGACTAGCGGGGGGCCAATACACCGGGGAGCTGTTTTTT.

Concerning this clonotype itself: One base separates it from a far larger clone, so it is likely a read error. The chain carries TRBV6-5 and TRBJ2-1, with TRBD2 matching over 11 bases. Per the germline V gene, CDR1 is MNHEY and CDR2 is SVGAGI. The V segment lost 4 bases and the J segment 5 bases; nucleotides outside the gene matches: 7. The CDR3 is 16 residues long. DNA of the CDR3: TGTGCCAGCAGTTCCACCGGGACTAGCGGCAACAATGAGCAGTTCTTC. As protein: CASSSTGTSGNNEQFF.

This chain connects TRBV7-2 to TRBJ2-2; 11 bases fit TRBD1. CDR1 and CDR2 from the germline V gene are SGHTA and FQGNSA. Trimming removed 4 bases from V and 2 bases from J; junction bases left unmatched: 3. The CDR3 runs to 16 residues. Here the CDR3 DNA reads TGTGCCAGCAGCTCAAGGACAGGGGGCAACACCGGGGAGCTGTTTTTT. This sequence encodes CASSSRTGGNTGELFF. Full variable domain (rest looked up from reference TRBV7-2 and TRBJ2-2): GAGVSQSPSNKVTEKGKDVELRCDPISGHTALYWYRQSLGQGLEFLIYFQGNSAPDKSGLPSDRFSAERTGGSVSTLTIQRTQQEDSAVYLCASSSRTGGNTGELFFGEGSRLTVL.